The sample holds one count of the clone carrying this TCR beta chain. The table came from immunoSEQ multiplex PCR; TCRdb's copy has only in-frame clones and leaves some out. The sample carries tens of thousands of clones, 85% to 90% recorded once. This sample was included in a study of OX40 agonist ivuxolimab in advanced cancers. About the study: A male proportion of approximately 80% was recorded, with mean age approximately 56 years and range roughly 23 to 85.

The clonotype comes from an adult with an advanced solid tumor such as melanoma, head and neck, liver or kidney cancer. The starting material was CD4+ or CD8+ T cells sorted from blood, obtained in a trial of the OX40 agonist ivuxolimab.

CDR3 in amino acids: CASSLDKGTSGQGEQFF. The CDR3 DNA sequence: TGTGCCAGCAGCTTAGATAAGGGGACTAGCGGCCAAGGGGAGCAGTTCTTC. This chain uses TRBV7-2 with TRBJ2-1; 11 bases fit TRBD2. The CDR3 spans 17 residues. Germline V gives CDR1 SGHTA, CDR2 FQGNSA. V shed 1 base and J 10 bases; nucleotides not matched to a gene: 12.